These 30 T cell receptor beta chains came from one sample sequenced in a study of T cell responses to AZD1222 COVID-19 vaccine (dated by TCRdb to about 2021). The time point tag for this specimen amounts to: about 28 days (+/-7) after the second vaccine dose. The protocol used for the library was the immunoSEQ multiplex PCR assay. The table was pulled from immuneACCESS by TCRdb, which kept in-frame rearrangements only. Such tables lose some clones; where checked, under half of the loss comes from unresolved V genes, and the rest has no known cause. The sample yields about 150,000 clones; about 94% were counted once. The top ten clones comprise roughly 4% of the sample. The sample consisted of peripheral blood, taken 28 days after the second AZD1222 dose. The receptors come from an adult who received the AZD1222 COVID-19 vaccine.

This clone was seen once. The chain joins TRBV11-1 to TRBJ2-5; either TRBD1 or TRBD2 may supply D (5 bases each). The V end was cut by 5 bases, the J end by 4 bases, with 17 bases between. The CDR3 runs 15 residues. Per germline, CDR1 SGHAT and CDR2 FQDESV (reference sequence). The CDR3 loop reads CASSLTRGARETQYF. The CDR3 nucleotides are TGTGCCAGCAGCCTGACCCGAGGGGCGCGAGAGACCCAGTACTTC.

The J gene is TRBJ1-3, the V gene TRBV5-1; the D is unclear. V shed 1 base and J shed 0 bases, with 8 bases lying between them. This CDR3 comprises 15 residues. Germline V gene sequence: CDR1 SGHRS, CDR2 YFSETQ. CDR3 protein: CASSLNANSGNTIYF. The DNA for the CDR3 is TGCGCCAGCAGCTTGAACGCCAACTCTGGAAACACCATATATTTT.

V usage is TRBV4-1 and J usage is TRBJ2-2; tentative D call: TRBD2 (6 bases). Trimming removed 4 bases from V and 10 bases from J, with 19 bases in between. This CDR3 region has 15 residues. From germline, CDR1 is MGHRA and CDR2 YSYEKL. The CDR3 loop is CASSPTPGTGAELFF. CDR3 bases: TGCGCCAGCAGCCCCACCCCCGGGACTGGCGCGGAGCTGTTTTTT.

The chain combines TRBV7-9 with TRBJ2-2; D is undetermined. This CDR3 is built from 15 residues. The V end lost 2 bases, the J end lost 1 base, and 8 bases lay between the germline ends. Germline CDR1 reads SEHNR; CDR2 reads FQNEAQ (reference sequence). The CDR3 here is CASSLYPKNTGELFF. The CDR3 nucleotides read TGTGCCAGCAGCTTATATCCTAAGAACACCGGGGAGCTGTTTTTT.

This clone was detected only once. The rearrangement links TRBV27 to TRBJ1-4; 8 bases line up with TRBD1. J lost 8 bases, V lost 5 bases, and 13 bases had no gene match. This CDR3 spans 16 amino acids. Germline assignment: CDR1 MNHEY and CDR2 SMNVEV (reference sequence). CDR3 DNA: TGTGCCAGCAGTCCGCAAACAGGGGGAGAATGGGAAAAACTGTTTTTT. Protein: CASSPQTGGEWEKLFF.

This CDR3 reads CASSPGQRGGTQYF. In DNA, the CDR3 is TGTGCCAGCAGCCCGGGACAGCGAGGAGGGACCCAGTACTTC. The V gene is TRBV7-3, the J gene TRBJ2-5; 7 bases fit TRBD1. V was pared by 5 bases and J by 7 bases, with 10 bases of the junction left unmatched. Germline V gives CDR1 SGHTA, CDR2 FQGTGA. This CDR3 has 14 residues. The full variable domain, completed using reference TRBV7-3 and TRBJ2-5, is GAGVSQTPSNKVTEKGKYVELRCDPISGHTALYWYRQSLGQGPEFLIYFQGTGAADDSGLPNDRFFAVRPEGSVSTLKIQRTERGDSAVYLCASSPGQRGGTQYFGPGTRLLVL.

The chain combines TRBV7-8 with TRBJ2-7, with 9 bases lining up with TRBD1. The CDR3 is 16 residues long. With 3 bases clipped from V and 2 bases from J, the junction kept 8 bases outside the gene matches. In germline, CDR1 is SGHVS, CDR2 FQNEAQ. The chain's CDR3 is CASSFRPGTGTYEQYF. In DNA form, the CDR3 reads TGTGCCAGCAGCTTCCGTCCCGGGACAGGGACCTACGAGCAGTACTTC.

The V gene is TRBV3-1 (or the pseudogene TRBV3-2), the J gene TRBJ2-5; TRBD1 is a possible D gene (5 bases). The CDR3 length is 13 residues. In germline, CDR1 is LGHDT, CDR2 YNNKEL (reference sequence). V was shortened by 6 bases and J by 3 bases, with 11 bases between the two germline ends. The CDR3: CASRPNRKETQYF. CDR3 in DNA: TGTGCCAGCAGGCCCAACAGGAAAGAGACCCAGTACTTC.

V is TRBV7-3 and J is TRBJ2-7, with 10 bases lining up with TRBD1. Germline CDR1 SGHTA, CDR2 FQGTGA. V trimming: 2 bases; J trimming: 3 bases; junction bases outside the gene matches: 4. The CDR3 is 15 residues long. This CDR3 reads CASSLGQGVNYEQYF. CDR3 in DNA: TGTGCCAGCAGCTTAGGACAGGGGGTCAACTACGAGCAGTACTTC.

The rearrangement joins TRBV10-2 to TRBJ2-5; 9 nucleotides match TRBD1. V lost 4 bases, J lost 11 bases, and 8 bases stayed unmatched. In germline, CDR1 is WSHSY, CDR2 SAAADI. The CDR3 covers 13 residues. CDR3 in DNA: TGCGCCAGCAGTGGCGGGACAGGGTGGGAGCAGTACTTC. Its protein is CASSGGTGWEQYF.

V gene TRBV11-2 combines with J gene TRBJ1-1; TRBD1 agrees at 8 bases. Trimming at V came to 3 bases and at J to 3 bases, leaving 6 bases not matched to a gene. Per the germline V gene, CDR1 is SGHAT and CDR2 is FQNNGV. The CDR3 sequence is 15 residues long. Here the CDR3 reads CASSFQQGGYTEAFF. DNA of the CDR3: TGTGCCAGCAGCTTTCAACAGGGGGGATACACTGAAGCTTTCTTT.

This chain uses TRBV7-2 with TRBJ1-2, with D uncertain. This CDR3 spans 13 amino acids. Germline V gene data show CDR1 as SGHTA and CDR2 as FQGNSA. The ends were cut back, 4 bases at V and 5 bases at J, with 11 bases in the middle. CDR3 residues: CASSSLAGYGYTF. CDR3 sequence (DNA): TGTGCCAGCAGCTCCCTCGCGGGGTATGGCTACACCTTC.

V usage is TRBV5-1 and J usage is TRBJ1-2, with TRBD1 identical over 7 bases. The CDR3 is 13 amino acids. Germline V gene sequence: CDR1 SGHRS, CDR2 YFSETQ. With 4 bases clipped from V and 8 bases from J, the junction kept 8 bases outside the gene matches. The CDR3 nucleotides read TGCGCCAGCAGCCCCACAGGGGAAGGGGGCTACACCTTC. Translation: CASSPTGEGGYTF.

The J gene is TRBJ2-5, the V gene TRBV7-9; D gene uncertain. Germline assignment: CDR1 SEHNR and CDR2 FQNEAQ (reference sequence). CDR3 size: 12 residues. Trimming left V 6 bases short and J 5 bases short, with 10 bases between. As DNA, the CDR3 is TGTGCCAGCAGTTCTCATGTCGAGACCCAGTACTTC. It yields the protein CASSSHVETQYF.

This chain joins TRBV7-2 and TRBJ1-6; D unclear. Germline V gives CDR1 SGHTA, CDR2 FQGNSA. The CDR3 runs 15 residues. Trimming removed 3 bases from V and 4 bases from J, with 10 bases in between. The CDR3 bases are TGTGCCAGCAGCTTTGACGGGGATTATAATTCACCCCTCCACTTT. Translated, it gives CASSFDGDYNSPLHF.

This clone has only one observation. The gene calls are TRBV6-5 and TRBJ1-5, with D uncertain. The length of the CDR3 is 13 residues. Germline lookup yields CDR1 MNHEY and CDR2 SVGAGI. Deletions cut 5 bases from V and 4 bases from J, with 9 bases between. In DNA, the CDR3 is TGTGCCAGCAGTAGGGCCAAGAATCAGCCCCAGCATTTT. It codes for CASSRAKNQPQHF.

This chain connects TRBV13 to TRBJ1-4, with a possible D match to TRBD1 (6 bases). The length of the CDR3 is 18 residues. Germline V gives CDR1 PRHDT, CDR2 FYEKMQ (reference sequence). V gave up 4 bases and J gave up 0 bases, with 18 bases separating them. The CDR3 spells CASSSYREPNTTNEKLFF. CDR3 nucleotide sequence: TGTGCCAGCAGCTCCTACAGGGAACCTAATACAACTAATGAAAAACTGTTTTTT.

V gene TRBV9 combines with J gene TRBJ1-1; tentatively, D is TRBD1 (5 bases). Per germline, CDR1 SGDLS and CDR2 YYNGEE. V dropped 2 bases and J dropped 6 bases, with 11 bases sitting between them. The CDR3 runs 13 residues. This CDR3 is CASSVGDGSEAFF. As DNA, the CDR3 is TGTGCCAGCAGCGTTGGGGACGGATCTGAAGCTTTCTTT.

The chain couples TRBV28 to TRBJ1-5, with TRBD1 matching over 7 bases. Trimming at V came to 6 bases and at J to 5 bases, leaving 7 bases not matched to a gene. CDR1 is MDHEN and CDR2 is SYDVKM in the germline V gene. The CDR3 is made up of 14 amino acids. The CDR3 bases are TGTGCCAGCAGCCCGACAGGGCGGTATCAGCCCCAGCATTTT. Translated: CASSPTGRYQPQHF.

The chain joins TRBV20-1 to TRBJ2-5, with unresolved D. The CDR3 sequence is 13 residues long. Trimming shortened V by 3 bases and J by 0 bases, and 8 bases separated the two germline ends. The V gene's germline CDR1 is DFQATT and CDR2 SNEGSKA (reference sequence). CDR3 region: CSASSTDQETQYF. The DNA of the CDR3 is TGCAGTGCTAGTTCGACGGACCAAGAGACCCAGTACTTC.

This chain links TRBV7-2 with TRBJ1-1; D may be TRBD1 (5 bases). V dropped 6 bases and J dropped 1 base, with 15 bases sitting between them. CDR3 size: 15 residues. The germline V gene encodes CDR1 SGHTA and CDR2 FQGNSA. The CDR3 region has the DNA TGTGCCAGCAGTTTCCCCGGGGCAGCGAACACTGAAGCTTTCTTT. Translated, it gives CASSFPGAANTEAFF.

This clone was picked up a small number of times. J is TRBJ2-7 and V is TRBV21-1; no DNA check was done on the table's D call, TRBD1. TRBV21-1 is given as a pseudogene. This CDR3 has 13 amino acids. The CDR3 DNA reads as TGTGCCAGCAGCGACGACAGCTCCTACGAGCAGTACTTC. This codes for CASSDDSSYEQYF.

CDR3 DNA sequence: TGTGCCACCCGACAGGGGAACACTGAAGCTTTCTTT. It is translated as CATRQGNTEAFF. The chain couples TRBV2 to TRBJ1-1, with 7 bases lining up with TRBD1. The CDR3 length is 12 residues. Trimming cost V 10 bases and J 1 base; bases outside gene matches: 3. The germline V gene encodes CDR1 SNHLY and CDR2 FYNNEI.

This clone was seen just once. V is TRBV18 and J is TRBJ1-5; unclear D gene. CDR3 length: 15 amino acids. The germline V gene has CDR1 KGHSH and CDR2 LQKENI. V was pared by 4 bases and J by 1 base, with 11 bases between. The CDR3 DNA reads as TGTGCCAGCTCACGAGGAACCTCGAGCAATCAGCCCCAGCATTTT. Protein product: CASSRGTSSNQPQHF.

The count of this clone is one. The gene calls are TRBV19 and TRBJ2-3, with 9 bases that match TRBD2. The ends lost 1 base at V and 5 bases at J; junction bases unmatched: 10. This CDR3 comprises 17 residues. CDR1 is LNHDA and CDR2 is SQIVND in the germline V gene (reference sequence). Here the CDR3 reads CASSIATSGSAGDTQYF. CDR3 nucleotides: TGTGCCAGTAGTATAGCGACTAGCGGCTCCGCGGGAGATACGCAGTATTTT.

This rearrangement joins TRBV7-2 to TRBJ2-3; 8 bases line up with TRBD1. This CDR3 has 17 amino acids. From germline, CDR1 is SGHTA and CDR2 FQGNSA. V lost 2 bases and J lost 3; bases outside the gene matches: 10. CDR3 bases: TGTGCCAGCAGCTTAAGCGGCGGCAGGGGGCGAACAGATACGCAGTATTTT. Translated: CASSLSGGRGRTDTQYF.

The CDR3 region has the DNA TGTGCCAGTACTGGGACTACCGGGGGCTACACCTTC. As protein: CASTGTTGGYTF. V is TRBV19 and J is TRBJ1-2, with D tentatively TRBD1 (5 bases). Germline V gene sequence: CDR1 LNHDA, CDR2 SQIVND (reference sequence). This CDR3 has 12 residues. Trimming left V 7 bases short and J 8 bases short, with 14 bases between.

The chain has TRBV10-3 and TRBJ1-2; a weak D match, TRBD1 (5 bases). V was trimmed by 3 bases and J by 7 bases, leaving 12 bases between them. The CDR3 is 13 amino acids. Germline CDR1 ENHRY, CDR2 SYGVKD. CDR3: CAISEAQTAGYTF. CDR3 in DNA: TGTGCCATCAGTGAAGCACAGACAGCTGGCTACACCTTC.

The CDR3 nucleotides read TGTGCCATCAGTCTGTCTGAGATTAATTCACCCCTCCACTTT. Translation gives CAISLSEINSPLHF. The rearrangement uses TRBV10-3 and TRBJ1-6; D is ambiguous. Trimming took 5 bases from V and 6 from J, leaving 11 bases between them. Germline CDR1 and CDR2: ENHRY and SYGVKD. The CDR3 covers 14 residues.

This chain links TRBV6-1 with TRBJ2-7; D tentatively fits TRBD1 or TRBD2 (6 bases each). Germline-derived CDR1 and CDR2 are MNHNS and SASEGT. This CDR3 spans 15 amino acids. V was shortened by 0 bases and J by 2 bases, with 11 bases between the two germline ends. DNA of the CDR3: TGTGCCAGCAGTGAAGCCGCGGGACAAACCTACGAGCAGTACTTC. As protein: CASSEAAGQTYEQYF.